Included here is one T cell receptor (beta chain) sequence, with context. The source of the sample is a study of control samples from healthy donors and cancer patients. Some clones are missing from TCRdb's copy, which holds only in-frame ones; the method was immunoSEQ multiplex PCR. The sample lists roughly 200,000 clones; about nine tenths were seen once. Deletions cut 5 bases from V and 2 bases from J, with 9 bases between. The CDR3 length is 13 residues. Source material: blood. V and J are TRBV12-3 or TRBV12-4 and TRBJ2-5; maybe TRBD1 (5 bases). This TCR was recovered from a young man in good health. The CDR3 spells CASSPRQQETQYF. CDR3 sequence (DNA): TGTGCCAGCAGTCCAAGACAGCAAGAGACCCAGTACTTC.